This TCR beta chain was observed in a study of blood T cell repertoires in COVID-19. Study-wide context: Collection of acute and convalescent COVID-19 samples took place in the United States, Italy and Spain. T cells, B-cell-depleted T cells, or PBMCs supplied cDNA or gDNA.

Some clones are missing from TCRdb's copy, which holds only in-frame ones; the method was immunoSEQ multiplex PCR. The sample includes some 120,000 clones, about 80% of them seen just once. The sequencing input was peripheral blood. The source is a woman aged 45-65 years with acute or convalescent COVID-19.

The CDR3 is CASSEHVRQPQHF. The DNA of the CDR3 is TGTGCCAGCAGTGAACACGTCAGGCAGCCCCAGCATTTT. The V and J genes are TRBV6-1 and TRBJ1-5; D ambiguous. Germline-derived CDR1 and CDR2 are MNHNS and SASEGT. V was cut by 2 bases and J by 7 bases, with 9 bases left in between. This CDR3 is built from 13 residues.